A single sample is the source of the 24 T cell receptor beta chains below, sequenced in a study of shared clonotypes between healthy human individuals. Clones were read by immunoSEQ multiplex PCR, and TCRdb kept only the in-frame ones, dropping some. The sample has 950,000 to 1,300,000 clones, roughly 80% seen once. The sample consisted of memory CD4+ T cells sorted from blood. Stated subset: CD45RA-negative fraction. These receptors came from a man in his late teens or twenties in good health.

The chain's CDR3 is CASGATGVYGYTF. CDR3 coding DNA: TGTGCCAGCGGCGCTACAGGTGTCTATGGCTACACCTTC. This chain connects TRBV11-2 to TRBJ1-2; possibly TRBD1 for D (5 bases). This CDR3 spans 13 amino acids. The germline V gene encodes CDR1 SGHAT and CDR2 FQNNGV. Trimming pared 8 bases from V and 4 bases from J, leaving 14 bases between.

The rearrangement uses TRBV7-2 and TRBJ1-5; D may be TRBD1 (6 bases). The ends were cut back, 1 base at V and 1 base at J, with 8 bases in the middle. There are 15 residues in the CDR3. Germline V gene sequence: CDR1 SGHTA, CDR2 FQGNSA. CDR3 sequence: CASSLGGTSNQPQHF. CDR3 in DNA: TGTGCCAGCAGCTTAGGGGGGACAAGCAATCAGCCCCAGCATTTT.

V is TRBV6-1 and J is TRBJ2-1; D tentatively fits TRBD1 or TRBD2 (5 bases each). Germline-derived CDR1 and CDR2 are MNHNS and SASEGT. The CDR3 is 12 residues long. V shed 5 bases and J shed 9 bases, with 11 bases lying between them. Here the CDR3 reads CASSRDLSEQFF. The CDR3 DNA sequence: TGTGCCAGCAGTCGGGACCTTTCTGAGCAGTTCTTC.

This clone was recorded a few times. The chain is built from TRBV15 and TRBJ2-2; 7 bases agree with TRBD1. Trimming removed 3 bases from V and 4 bases from J; junction bases left unmatched: 8. Germline CDR1 LNHNV, CDR2 YYDKDF (reference sequence). The CDR3 spans 16 residues. The CDR3 nucleotides read TGTGCCACCAGCAGGGAGACAGGGACATTCACCGGGGAGCTGTTTTTT. It is translated as CATSRETGTFTGELFF.

The chain recombines TRBV28 with TRBJ2-3, with 9 bases that match TRBD2. Germline loops: CDR1 MDHEN, CDR2 SYDVKM. The CDR3 runs 17 residues. V gave up 5 bases and J gave up 3 bases; unmatched junction bases: 12. The chain's CDR3 is CASSRPGLASETDTQYF. The CDR3, as DNA: TGTGCCAGCAGTCGACCTGGACTAGCGTCGGAGACAGATACGCAGTATTTT.

Many counts were recorded for this clone. The chain is built from TRBV6-1 and TRBJ1-6; a possible D gene is TRBD1 (5 bases). CDR3 length equals 14 residues. V dropped 4 bases and J dropped 5 bases, with 9 bases sitting between them. CDR1 is MNHNS, CDR2 SASEGT, per germline. The CDR3 nucleotides are TGTGCCAGCAGTGGGACACCTAATAATTCACCCCTCCACTTT. It encodes CASSGTPNNSPLHF.

About this clone: Since a much larger clone is just one base distant, this may be a read error. This CDR3 reads CASSENTGELFF. As DNA, the CDR3 is TGTGCCAGCAGTGAAAATACCGGGGAGCTGTTTTTT. The chain carries TRBV6-1 and TRBJ2-2; no definite D call. Germline CDR1 and CDR2: MNHNS and SASEGT. CDR3 length equals 12 residues. The V and J ends lost 2 bases and 5 bases respectively, with 3 bases between them.

J is TRBJ2-3 and V is TRBV5-1, with D perhaps TRBD2 (5 bases). This CDR3 spans 15 amino acids. From germline, CDR1 is SGHRS and CDR2 YFSETQ. V lost 0 bases to trimming and J lost 5 bases, with 13 bases between them. The CDR3 sequence is CASSLVRAEGDTQYF. CDR3 DNA sequence: TGCGCCAGCAGCTTGGTGCGGGCCGAAGGAGATACGCAGTATTTT.

This sequence joins TRBV5-5 and TRBJ2-7, with D possibly being TRBD2 (5 bases). Germline lookup yields CDR1 SGHKS and CDR2 YYEKEE (reference sequence). V dropped 0 bases and J dropped 3 bases, with 7 bases sitting between them. CDR3 length: 13 amino acids. The CDR3 coding sequence is TGTGCCAGCAGCTTGGTGACTAACTACGAGCAGTACTTC. The encoded protein is CASSLVTNYEQYF.

This clone came up once. The J gene is TRBJ1-2, the V gene TRBV7-9, with TRBD1 identical over 7 bases. The V gene's germline CDR1 is SEHNR and CDR2 FQNEAQ (reference sequence). The CDR3 is 14 amino acids. V shed 1 base, J shed 14 bases, and the junction held 13 bases outside the gene matches. CDR3 sequence (DNA): TGTGCCAGCAGCTTAGATACCTTGACAGGGCGAAATACCTTC. Its protein product is CASSLDTLTGRNTF.

There are a few counts of this clone. The rearrangement joins TRBV7-2 to TRBJ1-5; the D is unclear. The CDR3 spans 18 residues. The V end lost 1 base, the J end lost 0 bases, and 16 bases lay between the germline ends. Germline CDR1 and CDR2: SGHTA and FQGNSA. The CDR3 nucleotides read TGTGCCAGCAGCTTAGGCGGGTTTACAGCGAATAGCAATCAGCCCCAGCATTTT. This sequence encodes CASSLGGFTANSNQPQHF.

The rearrangement joins TRBV29-1 to TRBJ2-3, with D possibly called TRBD1 or TRBD2 (6 bases each). The CDR3 runs 15 residues. Germline V CDR1 and CDR2: SQVTM, ANQGSEA. The V gene lost 8 bases and the J gene lost 2 bases, with 20 bases spanning the gap. The CDR3: CSIPGALSTTDTQYF. The CDR3 region has the DNA TGCAGCATTCCGGGGGCCCTGTCCACCACAGATACGCAGTATTTT.

This clone was seen just once. This sequence joins TRBV19 and TRBJ1-5; no definite D call. Germline-derived CDR1 and CDR2 are LNHDA and SQIVND (reference sequence). V lost 0 bases and J 0 bases, leaving 6 bases between the germline ends. This CDR3 has 15 amino acids. CDR3 DNA sequence: TGTGCCAGTAGTATAGAGAGGTTTAGCAATCAGCCCCAGCATTTT. Protein: CASSIERFSNQPQHF.

The genes are TRBV28 and TRBJ1-1, with D possibly matching TRBD1 (6 bases). This CDR3 is built from 16 residues. Germline assignment: CDR1 MDHEN and CDR2 SYDVKM. V lost 7 bases and J lost 1, with 19 bases in between. CDR3 DNA sequence: TGTGCCAGCAACCCACAGGGAGGGTGGCCGAACACTGAAGCTTTCTTT. It specifies CASNPQGGWPNTEAFF.

This rearrangement joins TRBV6-5 to TRBJ1-1, with no clear D. CDR1 is MNHEY, CDR2 SVGAGI, per germline. The CDR3 contains 14 residues. V was clipped by 4 bases and J by 3 bases, with 12 bases between them. The CDR3 loop is CASSSAPVHTEAFF. The CDR3 coding sequence is TGTGCCAGCAGTTCGGCTCCAGTACACACTGAAGCTTTCTTT.

Notes on this clone: At the DNA level, this CDR3 is encoded by other sequences in the same sample as well. The chain employs TRBV5-1 and TRBJ2-3; no reliable D call. The CDR3 totals 14 residues. Germline CDR1 is SGHRS and CDR2 is YFSETQ. V gave up 4 bases and J gave up 2 bases, with 11 bases separating them. The CDR3 sequence: CASSPEPSTDTQYF. DNA of the CDR3: TGCGCCAGCAGCCCGGAACCCTCCACAGATACGCAGTATTTT.

The CDR3 loop is CASSLEVPGNTEAFF. For the CDR3, the DNA is TGCGCCAGCAGCTTGGAAGTTCCAGGTAACACTGAAGCTTTCTTT. This chain joins TRBV5-1 and TRBJ1-1; D not resolved. This CDR3 has 15 amino acids. Per the germline V gene, CDR1 is SGHRS and CDR2 is YFSETQ. V was clipped by 0 bases and J by 2 bases, with 11 bases between them.

The gene calls are TRBV5-1 and TRBJ2-5; 14 positions agree with TRBD2. CDR1 and CDR2 from the germline V gene are SGHRS and YFSETQ. This CDR3 spans 16 amino acids. V was pared by 4 bases and J by 5 bases, with 7 bases of the junction left unmatched. This CDR3 is CASSPGLAGAGETQYF. The CDR3 DNA follows: TGCGCCAGCAGCCCGGGACTAGCGGGAGCGGGGGAGACCCAGTACTTC.

As to this clone: This same CDR3 is encoded by further DNA sequences in the sample. The genes are TRBV28 and TRBJ1-5; D might be TRBD1 (6 bases). The CDR3 has 16 amino acids. V was cut by 4 bases and J by 4 bases, with 17 bases left in between. Germline V gene lookup returns CDR1 MDHEN and CDR2 SYDVKM. CDR3 residues: CASSSTSGVGNQPQHF. The CDR3 bases are TGTGCCAGCAGTTCTACCTCAGGGGTAGGGAATCAGCCCCAGCATTTT.

The J gene is TRBJ1-5, the V gene TRBV10-2; 9 bases fit TRBD1. In germline, CDR1 is WSHSY, CDR2 SAAADI. This CDR3 is built from 13 residues. J lost 6 bases, V lost 8 bases, and 5 bases had no gene match. For the CDR3, the DNA is TGCGCCAGCGGGACAGGGAAAGGTCAGCCCCAGCATTTT. This gives the protein CASGTGKGQPQHF.

This clone was seen more than once but under ten times. This chain uses TRBV2 with TRBJ1-5; 7 bases are a match to TRBD1. V gave up 6 bases and J gave up 2 bases; unmatched junction bases: 4. Germline V lookup: CDR1 SNHLY, CDR2 FYNNEI. This CDR3 is 14 amino acids long. The CDR3 DNA is TGTGCCAGCAGCTTTGACAGGGGCAATCAGCCCCAGCATTTT. This gives the protein CASSFDRGNQPQHF.

The chain combines TRBV28 with TRBJ1-6; TRBD1 agrees at 7 bases. Germline V lookup: CDR1 MDHEN, CDR2 SYDVKM. V trimming: 3 bases; J trimming: 5 bases; junction bases outside the gene matches: 7. The CDR3 has 16 residues. The CDR3 DNA sequence: TGTGCCAGCAGTTTCGCAGGGGGAGCGGATAATTCACCCCTCCACTTT. It codes for CASSFAGGADNSPLHF.

Many counts were recorded for this clone. The rearrangement uses TRBV7-2 and TRBJ1-2, with D tentatively TRBD1 (6 bases). The CDR3 has 14 residues. Deletions cut 1 base from V and 8 bases from J, with 14 bases between. CDR1 SGHTA and CDR2 FQGNSA come from the germline V gene. For the CDR3, the DNA is TGTGCCAGCAGCTTAGGTGGTACAGGGAAGGGCTACACCTTC. This codes for CASSLGGTGKGYTF.

The chain couples TRBV28 to TRBJ1-3; D ambiguous. CDR1 and CDR2 (germline): MDHEN, SYDVKM. Between the trimmed V and J ends, which lost 7 bases and 2 bases, there was a span of 15 bases. The CDR3 runs to 15 residues. CDR3 DNA sequence: TGTGCCAGCACCTTCGTTGGCAGCACTGGAAACACCATATATTTT. Translated, it gives CASTFVGSTGNTIYF. Together with reference TRBV28 and TRBJ1-3, the CDR3 gives the full variable domain: DVKVTQSSRYLVKRTGEKVFLECVQDMDHENMFWYRQDPGLGLRLIYFSYDVKMKEKGDIPEGYSVSREKKERFSLILESASTNQTSMYLCASTFVGSTGNTIYFGEGSWLTVV.